A single sample gave rise to the 11 T cell receptor beta chains below, sequenced in a study of cytomegalovirus exposure and HLA in healthy donors. PCR was performed using 60 Vbeta and 13 Jbeta primers. Profiled with immunoSEQ multiplex PCR; TCRdb holds only in-frame clones, not every one. Among 210,000 or so clones listed, about three quarters were seen once. Specimen: PBMCs. These receptors all come from a man aged 35-49 years in good health and CMV-seronegative.

The chain links TRBV5-1 to TRBJ2-7, with D possibly matching TRBD1 (5 bases). Looked up from germline, CDR1 is SGHRS and CDR2 is YFSETQ. Trimming pared 5 bases from V and 0 bases from J, leaving 9 bases between. The CDR3 spans 13 residues. CDR3 in amino acids: CASSRGGSYEQYF. Here the CDR3 DNA reads TGCGCCAGCAGTAGGGGTGGCTCCTACGAGCAGTACTTC.

This clone was detected a few times. The junction differs from germline at one of its ends, possibly a read error. The rearrangement uses TRBV7-9 and TRBJ1-3; 7 positions match TRBD1. Germline values: CDR1 SEHNR, CDR2 FQNEAQ (reference sequence). This CDR3 is built from 15 residues. CDR3 in DNA: TGTTCCAGCAGCACGGGACAGAGCTCTGGAAACACCATATATTTT. It encodes CSSSTGQSSGNTIYF.

The chain employs TRBV6-1 and TRBJ2-1, with D tentatively TRBD1 (5 bases). V gave up 2 bases and J gave up 9 bases, with 17 bases separating them. The CDR3 is 15 amino acids. Germline CDR1 is MNHNS and CDR2 is SASEGT. The CDR3 nucleotides read TGTGCCAGCAGTGAATTGGGGCAGGTAAGGGGTGAGCAGTTCTTC. Its protein product is CASSELGQVRGEQFF.

The chain's CDR3 is CAWSPPNSYEQYF. DNA of the CDR3: TGTGCCTGGAGTCCCCCGAACAGCTACGAGCAGTACTTC. V is TRBV30 and J is TRBJ2-5; D uncertain. The DNA end favors TRBJ2-7, so the J call may be wrong. The CDR3 spans 13 residues. The germline CDR1 and CDR2 sequences are GTSNPN and SVGIG (reference sequence).

The chain has TRBV19 and TRBJ2-3; 14 bases fit TRBD2. The V segment lost 6 bases and the J segment 6 bases; nucleotides outside the gene matches: 5. This CDR3 contains 15 residues. The germline gives CDR1 LNHDA, CDR2 SQIVND (reference sequence). This chain's CDR3 is CASRQTSGGVDTQYF. Here the CDR3 DNA reads TGTGCCAGTAGACAGACTAGCGGGGGGGTGGATACGCAGTATTTT.

The rearrangement uses TRBV7-8 and TRBJ2-7; D may be TRBD1 (5 bases). Trimming shortened V by 3 bases and J by 0 bases, and 12 bases separated the two germline ends. In germline, CDR1 is SGHVS, CDR2 FQNEAQ. The CDR3 has 15 amino acids. CDR3 DNA sequence: TGTGCCAGCAGCTTCAGGGCCCAATTCTCCTACGAGCAGTACTTC. Protein: CASSFRAQFSYEQYF.

This clone was counted only a few times. DNA for the CDR3: TGTGCCAGCACACAGGGGAACTATGGCTACACCTTC. Amino acids: CASTQGNYGYTF. V gene TRBV7-2 combines with J gene TRBJ1-2; TRBD1 matches 7 bases. The CDR3 has 12 residues. V shed 7 bases, J shed 2 bases, and the junction held 1 base outside the gene matches. Germline loops: CDR1 SGHTA, CDR2 FQGNSA.

J is TRBJ2-7 and V is TRBV15; 9 bases are shared with TRBD1. Germline-derived CDR1 and CDR2 are LNHNV and YYDKDF (reference sequence). The CDR3 sequence is 18 residues long. The trim removed 4 bases at V and 1 base at J, leaving 14 bases unmatched. CDR3 sequence reads: CATSKGLTGGTYSYEQYF. In DNA, the CDR3 is TGTGCCACCAGCAAGGGCTTGACAGGGGGGACCTATTCCTACGAGCAGTACTTC.

The chain recombines TRBV7-6 with TRBJ1-4; TRBD1 is a possible D gene (5 bases). CDR1 is SGHVS, CDR2 FNYEAQ, per germline. The CDR3 runs to 17 residues. V was clipped by 0 bases and J by 1 base, with 12 bases between them. CDR3 in amino acids: CASSLALGAETNEKLFF. The CDR3 DNA reads TGTGCCAGCAGCTTAGCATTAGGGGCGGAAACTAATGAAAAACTGTTTTTT.

The chain has TRBV7-6 and TRBJ2-5; possible D gene TRBD1, 5 bases. The V gene lost 0 bases and the J gene lost 5 bases, with 13 bases spanning the gap. There are 15 residues in the CDR3. The germline CDR1 and CDR2 sequences are SGHVS and FNYEAQ. For the CDR3, the DNA is TGTGCCAGCAGCTTAGCTGGGGCGCACCGCGAGACCCAGTACTTC. This gives the protein CASSLAGAHRETQYF.

This clone was recorded once. The V gene is TRBV9, the J gene TRBJ1-3; D is unclear. Trimming removed 0 bases from V and 2 bases from J, with 18 bases in between. The germline V gene encodes CDR1 SGDLS and CDR2 YYNGEE. The CDR3 runs 18 residues. The CDR3 here is CASSVGQNAGEAGNTIYF. CDR3 sequence (DNA): TGTGCCAGCAGCGTAGGACAAAATGCCGGGGAGGCTGGAAACACCATATATTTT.